The clone carrying this TCR beta chain has a count of ten or more. What it recognizes is unknown. The sample belongs to a study of molecular identifiers for immune sequencing clone quantification. Study background: Sequencing covered four of five parts into which replicate RNA from around 20,000 or 100,000 naive CD8 cells was split.

V was pared by 7 bases and J by 1 base, with 12 bases of the junction left unmatched. The CDR3 is 16 amino acids. Previously described methods and listed TCR primers were employed for the bulk TCR libraries. One entry per CDR3 protein results from TCRdb running MiXCR on the PCR reads. The sample carries a few hundred thousand distinct CDR3 sequences, 24% recorded once. CD8+CD4-CCR7+CD45RA+ sorting gave the naive CD8 T cells. The study, taken as a whole, reports: Jurkat TCR RNA from one cell was spiked into roughly 1 million naive cells, and it was reportedly detectable there.

The source is a human donor in good health. Some libraries in this study had Jurkat cell RNA spiked in. This chain uses TRBV12-3 or TRBV12-4 with TRBJ2-5, with TRBD2 identical over 7 bases. The sequenced sample was naive CD8+ T cells from blood, with Jurkat cell RNA spiked in. As to subset: FACS-sorted CD8+CD4-CCR7+CD45RA+ naive T cells. The CDR3 nucleotides are TGTGCCAGCAACAACCCCACCGGGGGGTTCCAAGAGACCCAGTACTTC. It encodes CASNNPTGGFQETQYF.